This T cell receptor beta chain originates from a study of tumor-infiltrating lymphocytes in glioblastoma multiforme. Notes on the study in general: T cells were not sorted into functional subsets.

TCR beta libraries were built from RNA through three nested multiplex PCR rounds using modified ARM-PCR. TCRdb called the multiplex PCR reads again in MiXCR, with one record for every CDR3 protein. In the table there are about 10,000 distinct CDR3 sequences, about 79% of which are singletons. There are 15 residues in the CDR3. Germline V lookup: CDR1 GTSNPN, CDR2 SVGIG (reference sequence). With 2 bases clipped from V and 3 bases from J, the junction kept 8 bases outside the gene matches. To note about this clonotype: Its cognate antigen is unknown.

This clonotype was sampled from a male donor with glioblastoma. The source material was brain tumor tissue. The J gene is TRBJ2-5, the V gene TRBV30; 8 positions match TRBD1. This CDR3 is CAWSPDRDVEETQYF. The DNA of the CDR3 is TGTGCCTGGAGTCCGGACAGGGATGTCGAAGAGACCCAGTACTTC.